A single sample gave rise to the 22 T cell receptor beta chains below, sequenced in a study of neurological immune-mediated disorders. Each CDR3 protein gets one entry after TCRdb re-called the 5' RACE reads with MiXCR. Of fewer than 25,000 distinct CDR3 sequences in the sample, around an eighth were seen once. Sequenced: PBMCs. The receptors here all came from a woman aged 55-75 years with HTLV-1-associated myelopathy (HAM/TSP).

The genes are TRBV12-3 or TRBV12-4 and TRBJ2-1; perhaps D is TRBD1 or TRBD2 (10 bases each). V dropped 7 bases and J dropped 9 bases, with 40 bases sitting between them. The CDR3 is 21 residues long. CDR3 coding DNA: TGTGCCAGCACAAAGACAGGGGGCCCTTGGCTAGCGGGAGTCAATTATGGTGAGCAGTTCTTC. Protein product: CASTKTGGPWLAGVNYGEQFF.

This clonotype was seen repeatedly, ten times or more. The rearrangement joins TRBV5-1 to TRBJ2-1; D gene unclear. With 4 bases removed from V and 7 bases from J, the gap between germline ends came to 12 bases. The germline V gene has CDR1 SGHRS and CDR2 YFSETQ. CDR3 length: 13 residues. The CDR3: CASSRDLGNEQFF. For the CDR3, the DNA is TGCGCCAGCAGCCGCGACTTGGGTAATGAGCAGTTCTTC.

This clonotype was seen many times. The gene calls are TRBV7-2 and TRBJ2-5; D is unclear. There are 15 residues in the CDR3. V was shortened by 6 bases and J by 3 bases, with 17 bases between the two germline ends. Germline V gene data show CDR1 as SGHTA and CDR2 as FQGNSA. CDR3 amino acids: CASRLGSRLEETQYF. CDR3 DNA: TGTGCCAGCAGGTTGGGGTCCCGGTTGGAAGAGACCCAGTACTTC. Full variable domain (remainder filled in from reference TRBV7-2 and TRBJ2-5): GAGVSQSPSNKVTEKGKDVELRCDPISGHTALYWYRQSLGQGLEFLIYFQGNSAPDKSGLPSDRFSAERTGGSVSTLTIQRTQQEDSAVYLCASRLGSRLEETQYFGPGTRLLVL.

This clonotype showed up just a few times. The chain combines TRBV20-1 with TRBJ2-3; 11 bases map to TRBD1. The CDR3 sequence is 18 residues long. With V trimmed by 0 bases and J by 3 bases, 11 bases remained unmatched. Germline CDR1 and CDR2: DFQATT and SNEGSKA (reference sequence). This CDR3 is CSARDRDRGSRLTDTQYF. CDR3 in DNA: TGCAGTGCTAGAGATAGGGACAGGGGGAGCAGGTTGACAGATACGCAGTATTTT.

The rearrangement joins TRBV5-1 to TRBJ2-7; D unclear. The CDR3 is 12 amino acids. Germline values: CDR1 SGHRS, CDR2 YFSETQ. V dropped 7 bases and J dropped 4 bases, with 12 bases sitting between them. This CDR3 is CASSPDAYEQYF. The CDR3 coding sequence is TGCGCCAGCTCCCCGGACGCGTACGAGCAGTACTTC.

The chain uses TRBV20-1 and TRBJ1-1, with 7 bases identical to TRBD1. The CDR3 covers 15 residues. Germline lookup yields CDR1 DFQATT and CDR2 SNEGSKA (reference sequence). Trimming at V came to 3 bases and at J to 0 bases, leaving 7 bases not matched to a gene. As DNA, the CDR3 is TGCAGTGCTAGTGTCGACAGGGACATGAACACTGAAGCTTTCTTT. Translating gives CSASVDRDMNTEAFF.

This clonotype was found many times. The chain links TRBV6-5 to TRBJ1-1; 8 bases map to TRBD1. Germline V gives CDR1 MNHEY, CDR2 SVGAGI. V trimming: 7 bases; J trimming: 5 bases; junction bases outside the gene matches: 12. The CDR3 extends over 15 amino acids. As DNA, the CDR3 is TGTGCCAGCATCCCAGGGACCCAGGGGGCTACTGAAGCTTTCTTT. Its translation: CASIPGTQGATEAFF.

This clonotype was counted many times. J is TRBJ2-5 and V is TRBV12-3 or TRBV12-4, with D perhaps matching TRBD2 (6 bases). This CDR3 spans 13 amino acids. Trimming pared 4 bases from V and 5 bases from J, leaving 11 bases between. The chain's CDR3 is CASSYFRGETQYF. For the CDR3, the DNA is TGTGCCAGCAGTTACTTCCGGGGGGAGACCCAGTACTTC.

This clonotype was seen repeatedly, ten times or more. The rearrangement uses TRBV20-1 and TRBJ1-5; the match to TRBD1 covers 10 bases. The CDR3 runs to 15 residues. J was trimmed by 0 bases and V by 4 bases; bases with no gene match: 3. The germline V gene has CDR1 DFQATT and CDR2 SNEGSKA (reference sequence). CDR3 bases: TGCAGTGCTAAGACAGGGGGCAATAGCAATCAGCCCCAGCATTTT. Its translation: CSAKTGGNSNQPQHF.

This clonotype was recorded at least ten times. The chain has TRBV11-2 and TRBJ2-1; D possibly matches TRBD1 or TRBD2 (6 bases each). The CDR3 contains 16 residues. Trimming pared 0 bases from V and 0 bases from J, leaving 9 bases between. The germline gives CDR1 SGHAT, CDR2 FQNNGV. Here the CDR3 reads CASSLEGGSSYNEQFF. As DNA, the CDR3 is TGTGCCAGCAGCTTAGAGGGGGGCTCCTCCTACAATGAGCAGTTCTTC.

This clonotype was seen repeatedly, ten times or more. J is TRBJ2-6 and V is TRBV29-1; D might be TRBD2 (5 bases). The V end lost 4 bases, the J end lost 0 bases, and 13 bases lay between the germline ends. The CDR3 is 16 residues long. Germline values: CDR1 SQVTM, CDR2 ANQGSEA. For the CDR3, the DNA is TGCAGCGTTGTCGGGGATTCGGGCTCTGGGGCCAACGTCCTGACTTTC. As protein: CSVVGDSGSGANVLTF.

This clonotype was counted ten times or more. In DNA, the CDR3 is TGCGCCAGCAGCTTTCAAGAGACCCAGTACTTC. Translation gives CASSFQETQYF. The chain uses TRBV5-1 and TRBJ2-5; D not certain. The CDR3 loop spans 11 amino acids. Germline V gene sequence: CDR1 SGHRS, CDR2 YFSETQ. V lost 2 bases and J lost 2, with 1 base in between.

The table lists this clonotype with many counts. The rearrangement uses TRBV5-1 and TRBJ2-5; 12 nucleotides agree with TRBD2. Germline CDR1 and CDR2: SGHRS and YFSETQ. Losses at the gene ends were 3 bases for V and 8 bases for J; bases not matched to a gene: 5. This CDR3 has 14 amino acids. This CDR3 reads CASSSTSGSGTQYF. In DNA form, the CDR3 reads TGCGCCAGCAGCTCGACTAGCGGGAGTGGCACCCAGTACTTC.

This clonotype was seen repeatedly, ten times or more. The V gene is TRBV7-2, the J gene TRBJ1-3; the match to TRBD1 covers 7 bases. In germline, CDR1 is SGHTA, CDR2 FQGNSA. The CDR3 has 16 amino acids. V dropped 5 bases and J dropped 4; count of bases not matched to a gene: 11. CDR3 amino acids: CASSLREGAGGNTIYF. DNA for the CDR3: TGTGCCAGCAGCCTAAGAGAGGGGGCAGGGGGAAACACCATATATTTT.

The sample holds many counts of this clonotype. The chain carries TRBV20-1 and TRBJ2-7, with 7 bases lining up with TRBD2. V lost 6 bases, J lost 7 bases, and 21 bases stayed unmatched. CDR1 and CDR2 from the germline V gene are DFQATT and SNEGSKA (reference sequence). This CDR3 region has 16 residues. CDR3 amino acids: CSAPIRASGISGEQYF. The CDR3 coding sequence is TGCAGTGCCCCCATTAGGGCTAGCGGAATCTCAGGGGAGCAGTACTTC.

This clonotype has at least ten counts. This chain uses TRBV20-1 with TRBJ1-5, with TRBD1 as a possible D gene (6 bases). V was clipped by 1 base and J by 4 bases, with 17 bases between them. Germline V CDR1 and CDR2: DFQATT, SNEGSKA (reference sequence). The CDR3 runs 16 residues. The CDR3 nucleotides read TGCAGTGCTAGAGCCGGACAGCCCCGGATAAATCAGCCCCAGCATTTT. Translated: CSARAGQPRINQPQHF.

This clonotype was found many times. The rearrangement joins TRBV7-9 to TRBJ2-2; 7 nucleotides line up with TRBD2. Germline lookup yields CDR1 SEHNR and CDR2 FQNEAQ (reference sequence). The ends lost 5 bases at V and 4 bases at J; junction bases unmatched: 1. The CDR3 extends over 13 amino acids. CDR3 bases: TGTGCCAGCAGCGGGAGGGGCACCGGGGAGCTGTTTTTT. Protein product: CASSGRGTGELFF.

This clonotype appeared many times. V is TRBV3-1 and J is TRBJ1-6, with a possible D match to TRBD1 (6 bases). CDR1 is LGHDT and CDR2 is YNNKEL in the germline V gene (reference sequence). Trimming took 3 bases from V and 10 from J, leaving 10 bases between them. The CDR3 runs to 13 residues. The CDR3 is CASSQGARSPLHF. CDR3 bases: TGTGCCAGCAGCCAGGGGGCCAGGTCACCCCTCCACTTT.

This clonotype is medium-sized in the sample. The gene calls are TRBV10-3 and TRBJ2-1, with D maybe TRBD2 (6 bases). Germline-derived CDR1 and CDR2 are ENHRY and SYGVKD. V was clipped by 6 bases and J by 2 bases, with 11 bases between them. This CDR3 has 14 amino acids. This CDR3 is CAIRAGGAYNEQFF. In DNA form, the CDR3 reads TGTGCCATCAGGGCCGGGGGAGCCTACAATGAGCAGTTCTTC.

The J gene is TRBJ2-2, the V gene TRBV9; D gene ambiguous. V was trimmed by 8 bases and J by 1 base, leaving 12 bases between them. CDR3 length equals 14 residues. The germline gives CDR1 SGDLS, CDR2 YYNGEE. DNA for the CDR3: TGTGCCAGTAGCCTCCGACAGAACACCGGGGAGCTGTTTTTT. Encoded protein: CASSLRQNTGELFF.

This clonotype has at least ten counts. J is TRBJ2-1 and V is TRBV6-5; 13 bases match TRBD2. The CDR3 consists of 15 residues. The V gene end was trimmed by 4 bases and the J gene end by 6 bases; junction bases not matched to a gene: 3. Germline CDR1 MNHEY, CDR2 SVGAGI. The CDR3 here is CASSSGLAGVNEQFF. CDR3 coding DNA: TGTGCCAGCAGTTCAGGACTAGCGGGAGTCAATGAGCAGTTCTTC.

This clonotype has just a few counts. V is TRBV12-3 or TRBV12-4 and J is TRBJ2-5; 8 bases fit TRBD1. V lost 4 bases to trimming and J lost 3 bases; unmatched junction nucleotides: 7. The CDR3 is 15 residues long. For the CDR3, the DNA is TGTGCCAGCAGTTCAGGGACAGGCAACAAAGAGACCCAGTACTTC. The encoded protein is CASSSGTGNKETQYF.